The clone carrying this T cell receptor (beta chain) was seen only a few times. The sample belongs to a study of T cell changes during pregnancy in multiple sclerosis. The assay was immunoSEQ multiplex PCR, and TCRdb's table has in-frame clones only and misses some. The sample holds 25,000 to 35,000 clones, about 89% seen once. There are 16 residues in the CDR3. Germline V lookup: CDR1 SGHVS, CDR2 FQNEAQ. The V and J ends lost 1 base and 4 bases respectively, with 13 bases between them. The sample here was CD4+ T cells from peripheral blood mononuclear cells, taken in the first trimester of pregnancy. The genes are TRBV7-8 and TRBJ1-4; D possibly corresponds to TRBD1 (6 bases). This TCR was sampled from a female donor in good health, enrolled as a control in a pregnancy study. The CDR3 here is CASSLDRGHVNEKLFF. CDR3 DNA: TGTGCCAGCAGCTTAGATAGGGGACACGTTAATGAAAAACTGTTTTTT.